The 4 T cell receptor beta chains in this list originate from one sample, sequenced in a study of blood T cells in healthy people across ages. Then a second PCR, running about 6 to 11 cycles, was carried out with a sample-barcoded 5' primer and a J-beta primer mix. TCRdb re-called the 5' RACE reads through MiXCR, storing one row per CDR3 protein. This table holds 1.5 million to 2 million distinct CDR3 sequences, just under 50% found once. The sample comprised blood. Receptors originate from a woman aged 40 to 50 in good health.

V and J are TRBV24-1 and TRBJ2-1; the D gene could be TRBD1 or TRBD2 (5 bases each). Trimming took off 9 bases at V and 0 bases at J, with 8 bases between the two ends. The CDR3 has 13 amino acids. Looked up from germline, CDR1 is KGHDR and CDR2 is SFDVKD. The CDR3 nucleotides read TGTGCCACCGCAGGGAGCTCCTACAATGAGCAGTTCTTC. Translating it yields CATAGSSYNEQFF.

J is TRBJ2-4 and V is TRBV20-1, with TRBD2 matching over 8 bases. Judging by the DNA end, TRBJ2-7 fits better; the J call may be wrong. From germline, CDR1 is DFQATT and CDR2 SNEGSKA (reference sequence). The length of the CDR3 is 14 residues. The CDR3 spells CSARSARGAYEQYF. DNA of the CDR3: TGCAGTGCTAGATCAGCGCGGGGGGCCTACGAGCAGTACTTC.

The CDR3 loop reads CASSNPTGIREKLFF. The DNA for the CDR3 is TGTGCCAGCAGCAACCCGACAGGGATTCGGGAAAAACTGTTTTTT. The chain has TRBV7-2 and TRBJ1-4; the match to TRBD1 covers 7 bases. Germline CDR1 is SGHTA and CDR2 is FQGNSA. This CDR3 contains 15 residues. Trimming cost V 5 bases and J 8 bases; bases outside gene matches: 11.

The gene calls are TRBV2 and TRBJ2-5, with 9 bases lining up with TRBD1. The CDR3 length is 15 residues. V trimming: 7 bases; J trimming: 5 bases; junction bases outside the gene matches: 11. CDR1 is SNHLY, CDR2 FYNNEI, per germline. CDR3 coding DNA: TGTGCCAGCACTGAGGACAGGGGCGATGGGGAGACCCAGTACTTC. Translation: CASTEDRGDGETQYF.